What follows are 9 T cell receptor beta chains derived from one specimen sequenced in a study of shared clonotypes between healthy human individuals. Data came from immunoSEQ multiplex PCR; TCRdb stores just in-frame clones and leaves some out. The sample has about 510,000 clones; 90% to 96% are singletons. The sample taken for sequencing was naive CD4+ T cells sorted from blood. Subset denoted: CD45RA+ positively selected. The receptors stem from a woman aged 25 to 39 in good health.

The V call is TRBV14, the J call TRBJ2-1; D unclear. Germline assignment: CDR1 SGHDN and CDR2 FVKESK. V was clipped by 0 bases and J by 6 bases, with 12 bases between them. CDR3 size: 15 residues. The CDR3 region is CASSQDRAALNEQFF. Here the CDR3 DNA reads TGTGCCAGCAGCCAAGATCGGGCCGCCCTCAATGAGCAGTTCTTC.

The V and J genes are TRBV6-6 and TRBJ2-3; a weak D match, TRBD2 (6 bases). CDR1 MNHNY and CDR2 SVGAGI come from the germline V gene (reference sequence). Trimming took off 6 bases at V and 0 bases at J, with 10 bases between the two ends. The CDR3 has 14 amino acids. The CDR3 DNA sequence: TGTGCCAGCAGGCGGGGAGGAAGCACAGATACGCAGTATTTT. Translating it yields CASRRGGSTDTQYF.

This clone was seen a handful of times. The genes are TRBV10-1 and TRBJ2-5; D may be TRBD1 (7 bases). V was cut by 6 bases and J by 7 bases, with 15 bases left in between. Germline lookup yields CDR1 WNHNN and CDR2 SYGVQD (reference sequence). The CDR3 runs to 13 residues. In DNA form, the CDR3 reads TGCGCCAGCAGATCCGGGACAGCGGGGACCCAGTACTTC. Its protein is CASRSGTAGTQYF.

The chain couples TRBV2 to TRBJ2-1, with TRBD2 matching over 8 bases. Germline V gene data show CDR1 as SNHLY and CDR2 as FYNNEI. The CDR3 runs to 15 residues. V shed 3 bases, J shed 7 bases, and the junction held 8 bases outside the gene matches. The CDR3: CASSDRSGSMNEQFF. The CDR3 nucleotides read TGTGCCAGCAGTGATCGGAGCGGGAGTATGAATGAGCAGTTCTTC.

The V call is TRBV29-1, the J call TRBJ2-7, with 11 nucleotides matching TRBD2. The CDR3 has 13 residues. In germline, CDR1 is SQVTM, CDR2 ANQGSEA. With V trimmed by 6 bases and J by 3 bases, 4 bases remained unmatched. The CDR3 protein is CSVSTSGIYEQYF. CDR3 DNA sequence: TGCAGCGTGTCGACTAGCGGGATCTACGAGCAGTACTTC.

The V and J genes are TRBV11-1 and TRBJ2-3; 11 bases are shared with TRBD2. This CDR3 spans 15 amino acids. Per germline, CDR1 SGHAT and CDR2 FQDESV (reference sequence). The trim removed 5 bases at V and 12 bases at J, leaving 13 bases unmatched. The CDR3 DNA is TGTGCCAGCAGCCCAGGACTAGCGGGCGCACATTTACAGTATTTT. It codes for CASSPGLAGAHLQYF.

This CDR3 reads CASSYSGGNTGELFF. The CDR3 coding sequence is TGTGCCAGCAGTTACTCTGGGGGGAACACCGGGGAGCTGTTTTTT. The V gene is TRBV6-6, the J gene TRBJ2-2; the D call may be TRBD1 or TRBD2 (5 bases each). The CDR3 has 15 residues. Germline V gene data show CDR1 as MNHNY and CDR2 as SVGAGI (reference sequence). Trimming shortened V by 0 bases and J by 1 base, and 6 bases separated the two germline ends.

V gene TRBV10-2 combines with J gene TRBJ2-2, with TRBD2 matching 7 bases. This CDR3 contains 15 residues. CDR1 and CDR2 (germline): WSHSY, SAAADI. The V gene end was trimmed by 8 bases and the J gene end by 5 bases; junction bases not matched to a gene: 11. The CDR3 is CASGASGKGTGELFF. The CDR3 nucleotides read TGCGCCAGCGGGGCAAGCGGGAAGGGGACCGGGGAGCTGTTTTTT.

V and J are TRBV11-2 and TRBJ2-1; 12 nucleotides match TRBD2. Unmatched junction bases numbered 11, after V lost 7 bases and J lost 7 bases. The CDR3 extends over 16 amino acids. CDR1 is SGHAT, CDR2 FQNNGV, per germline. As DNA, the CDR3 is TGTGCCAGCACCGGTTTGACTAGCGGGAGTACAAATGAGCAGTTCTTC. The encoded protein is CASTGLTSGSTNEQFF.